This TCR beta chain comes out of a study of T cell responses to AZD1222 COVID-19 vaccine (dated by TCRdb to the early 2020s). With respect to the entire study: AZD1222 recipients with second doses at about 4 weeks or about 12 weeks were pooled, because spike-specific TCR depth and breadth did not differ between schedules. A total of around 240 trial participants underwent TCR sequencing, of whom roughly 210 had received two doses of AZD1222 and 26 had received two doses of the MenACWY control vaccine. Trial participants were enrolled into age subgroups of 18-55, 56-69 and 70-plus years, which contained 148, 28 and 57 TCR-sequenced participants, respectively. The study at large found these results: After two AZD1222 doses, spike-specific TCR breadth and depth were significantly higher than at day 0 and than in MenACWY recipients. Conclusions about previously exposed vaccinees were limited because only six AZD1222 recipients were SARS-CoV-2 seropositive at baseline. CD4 TCRs associated with the vaccine covered the entire spike protein, and the dominant responses were in regions 160-218 and 743-854. Because no day 14 peak-response samples were available, repertoires were characterized only after the peak T cell response. Reportedly, almost half of the unique spike-specific TCRs recognized epitopes lying outside the regions that are mutated in the B.1.351 and B.1.1.7 variants. The 56-69-year group was small, and its depth increase did not reach significance, likely because of low power. Participants were mostly white British and included more females than males, and it was suggested by the authors that clonal diversity may have been underestimated.

The CDR3 regions of human TCRbeta chains were analyzed by immunosequencing. The original pipeline was this. TCRs in the repertoires were compared against a reference library of SARS-CoV-2-specific TCRs that had been generated with the MIRA antigen-specificity platform. Breadth meant the fraction of unique TCRs that were SARS-CoV-2-associated, whereas depth meant the fraction of total T cells that were SARS-CoV-2-associated. Using the MIRA data, each spike-specific TCR was assigned both to the spike region to which the TCR was reactive and to a CD4 or CD8 class. Log10-transformed breadth and depth values were compared by one-way ANOVA with Sidak's multiple comparisons tests. TCRdb's version of the immuneACCESS table is confined to in-frame rearrangements and falls short of the full clone set. An unresolved V gene accounts for under half of the shortfall where checked; the remainder is of unknown origin. For V, J and clone size, that table is used; D and trimming come from the DNA. A total of 130,000 to 150,000 clones appear in this sample, 90% to 95% of them only once. Approximately 2% of the sample is taken by the ten largest.

The time point label, as the study defines it: baseline before first vaccination. The vaccinee samples were drawn from two UK trials, COV001 and COV002, one of which was a single-blind randomized controlled phase 2/3 trial testing AZD1222 (ChAdOx1 nCoV-19) in healthy adults. Trial participant PBMC samples were collected at day 0 and day 28 after the second dose for TCRbeta chain sequencing. In the case of this clone: The antigen it recognizes is unknown. It has no much larger one-base neighbor in the sample; base qualities were not kept.

This clonotype was obtained from an adult in good health. The sample in question was peripheral blood, obtained on day 0 of AZD1222 vaccination.

The nucleotide sequence reads TGTGCCAGCAGCCCAACCGGGACAGGGGGAAAGGTCGAAGCTTTCTTT. It specifies CASSPTGTGGKVEAFF. In this chain, TRBV5-5 is recombined with TRBJ1-1; TRBD1 lines up with 11 middle nucleotides. The CDR3 runs 16 residues from the cysteine to the phenylalanine. The only DNA kept is the CDR3, 48 bases in frame from the first base. CDR1 and CDR2 were assigned from the germline V gene (reference sequence) as SGHKS and YYEKEE. The V end gives up 4 bases and the J end 8 bases, leaving 13 bases in the junction not matched to a gene.